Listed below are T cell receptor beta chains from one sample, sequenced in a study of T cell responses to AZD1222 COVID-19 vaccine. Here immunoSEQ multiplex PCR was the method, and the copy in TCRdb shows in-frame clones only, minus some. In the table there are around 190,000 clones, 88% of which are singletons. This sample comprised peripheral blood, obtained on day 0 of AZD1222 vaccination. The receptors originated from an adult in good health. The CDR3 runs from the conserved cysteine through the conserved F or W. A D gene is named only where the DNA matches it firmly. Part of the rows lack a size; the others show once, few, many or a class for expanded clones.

CDR3 protein: CASSLPRTGGDEQYF; CDR3 DNA: TGTGCCAGCAGTTTACCCCGGACAGGGGGCGACGAGCAGTACTTC; clone size: NA; V gene: TRBV28; J gene: TRBJ2-7; D gene: TRBD1
CDR3 protein: CASTPDRISYEQYF; CDR3 DNA: TGTGCCAGCACTCCGGACAGGATCTCCTACGAGCAGTACTTC; clone size: NA; V gene: TRBV7-2; J gene: TRBJ2-7; D gene: TRBD1
CDR3 protein: CASSFSGRNEKLFF; CDR3 DNA: TGTGCCAGCAGTTTCAGCGGACGGAATGAAAAACTGTTTTTT; clone size: NA; V gene: TRBV28; J gene: TRBJ1-4; D gene: NA
CDR3 protein: CASSSGTGGELFF; CDR3 DNA: TGTGCCAGTAGTTCCGGGACAGGAGGGGAGCTGTTTTTT; clone size: NA; V gene: TRBV19; J gene: TRBJ2-2; D gene: TRBD1
CDR3 protein: CASSLGFRRASYEQYF; CDR3 DNA: TGTGCCAGCAGCTTAGGTTTTCGGCGGGCCTCCTACGAGCAGTACTTC; clone size: NA; V gene: TRBV11-2; J gene: TRBJ2-7; D gene: NA
CDR3 protein: CASRDRGLETQYF; CDR3 DNA: TGTGCCAGCCGAGACAGGGGGCTGGAGACCCAGTACTTC; clone size: once; V gene: TRBV30; J gene: TRBJ2-5; D gene: TRBD1
CDR3 protein: CASSEGGGGRVQHF; CDR3 DNA: TGTGCCAGCAGTGAAGGGGGGGGCGGCCGTGTCCAGCATTTT; clone size: NA; V gene: TRBV6-1; J gene: TRBJ1-5; D gene: NA
CDR3 protein: CSASRSYEQYF; CDR3 DNA: TGCAGTGCTAGTAGGTCCTACGAGCAGTACTTC; clone size: NA; V gene: TRBV20-1; J gene: TRBJ2-7; D gene: NA
CDR3 protein: CASSDVQRSTDTQYF; CDR3 DNA: TGTGCCAGCAGTGATGTACAGAGATCCACAGATACGCAGTATTTT; clone size: NA; V gene: TRBV2; J gene: TRBJ2-3; D gene: NA
CDR3 protein: CASSSREGWNTGELFF; CDR3 DNA: TGTGCCAGCAGCTCCCGGGAGGGGTGGAACACCGGGGAGCTGTTTTTT; clone size: NA; V gene: TRBV7-2; J gene: TRBJ2-2; D gene: TRBD2
CDR3 protein: CASSSSAGGSLSEAFF; CDR3 DNA: NA; clone size: few; V gene: TRBV6-5; J gene: TRBJ1-1; D gene: NA
CDR3 protein: CASSSLLGGTGEKLFF; CDR3 DNA: TGTGCCAGCAGCTCTCTCCTTGGGGGGACAGGTGAAAAACTGTTTTTT; clone size: NA; V gene: TRBV28; J gene: TRBJ1-4; D gene: TRBD1
CDR3 protein: CASSQVPKPGRTTGAEAFF; CDR3 DNA: TGTGCCAGCAGCCAGGTCCCCAAACCTGGACGGACGACAGGGGCTGAAGCTTTCTTT; clone size: few; V gene: TRBV3-1/TRBV3-2; J gene: TRBJ1-1; D gene: TRBD1
CDR3 protein: CASSLAGQGVTSGTIYF; CDR3 DNA: TGTGCCAGCAGCTTAGCGGGGCAGGGGGTAACCTCGGGCACCATATATTTT; clone size: NA; V gene: TRBV7-2; J gene: TRBJ1-3; D gene: TRBD1
CDR3 protein: CASSIRRNLYEQYF; CDR3 DNA: TGTGCCAGTAGTATTAGGCGGAACCTCTACGAGCAGTACTTC; clone size: NA; V gene: TRBV19; J gene: TRBJ2-7; D gene: NA
CDR3 protein: CASSEGVGQGVTDTQYF; CDR3 DNA: TGTGCCAGCAGTGAAGGGGTGGGACAGGGGGTAACAGATACGCAGTATTTT; clone size: NA; V gene: TRBV6-1; J gene: TRBJ2-3; D gene: TRBD1
CDR3 protein: CAGGQGVNEKLFF; CDR3 DNA: TGCGCCGGAGGACAGGGGGTAAATGAAAAACTGTTTTTT; clone size: once; V gene: TRBV10-2; J gene: TRBJ1-4; D gene: TRBD1
CDR3 protein: CASSLVSLRGREDTQYF; CDR3 DNA: TGTGCCAGCAGCTTAGTCAGCCTCAGGGGGCGCGAAGATACGCAGTATTTT; clone size: once; V gene: TRBV13; J gene: TRBJ2-3; D gene: TRBD1
CDR3 protein: CASRDRTGDNSPLHF; CDR3 DNA: TGTGCCAGCAGGGACCGTACCGGGGATAATTCACCCCTCCACTTT; clone size: NA; V gene: TRBV6-6; J gene: TRBJ1-6; D gene: NA
CDR3 protein: CASSLDGNTIYF; CDR3 DNA: TGTGCCAGCAGCTTAGACGGAAACACCATATATTTT; clone size: once; V gene: TRBV11-3; J gene: TRBJ1-3; D gene: NA
CDR3 protein: CAISEGGRPSADTQYF; CDR3 DNA: TGTGCCATCAGTGAAGGTGGGAGGCCGTCCGCAGATACGCAGTATTTT; clone size: NA; V gene: TRBV10-3; J gene: TRBJ2-3; D gene: NA
CDR3 protein: CASSPRQGGSNQPQHF; CDR3 DNA: TGTGCCAGCAGTCCCCGACAGGGAGGAAGCAATCAGCCCCAGCATTTT; clone size: NA; V gene: TRBV6-2/TRBV6-3; J gene: TRBJ1-5; D gene: TRBD1
CDR3 protein: CASSPPGGGDYGYTF; CDR3 DNA: TGTGCCAGCTCACCCCCGGGAGGAGGGGACTATGGCTACACCTTC; clone size: NA; V gene: TRBV18; J gene: TRBJ1-2; D gene: NA
CDR3 protein: CASSYSPIGGGEAFF; CDR3 DNA: TGTGCCAGCAGTTACTCCCCTATAGGAGGGGGAGAAGCTTTCTTT; clone size: NA; V gene: TRBV6-5; J gene: TRBJ1-1; D gene: NA
CDR3 protein: CASSESAGQNSIEQFF; CDR3 DNA: TGCGCCAGCAGTGAGTCAGCGGGTCAGAATAGTATTGAGCAGTTCTTC; clone size: NA; V gene: TRBV10-1; J gene: TRBJ2-1; D gene: NA
CDR3 protein: CASSFSGGGIEQYF; CDR3 DNA: TGTGCCAGCAGCTTTTCAGGGGGCGGAATCGAGCAGTACTTC; clone size: NA; V gene: TRBV7-2; J gene: TRBJ2-7; D gene: TRBD1
CDR3 protein: CASSLGGLRAPEAFF; CDR3 DNA: TGTGCCAGCAGCTTGGGGGGGCTCAGGGCCCCTGAAGCTTTCTTT; clone size: NA; V gene: TRBV5-4; J gene: TRBJ1-1; D gene: NA
CDR3 protein: CASSVNHYTDTQYF; CDR3 DNA: TGTGCCAGCAGCGTCAACCATTATACAGATACGCAGTATTTT; clone size: NA; V gene: TRBV7-2; J gene: TRBJ2-3; D gene: NA
CDR3 protein: CASSLGGTVSTGNTIYF; CDR3 DNA: TGTGCCAGCAGCTTAGGGGGGACAGTATCAACTGGAAACACCATATATTTT; clone size: NA; V gene: TRBV7-6; J gene: TRBJ1-3; D gene: TRBD1
CDR3 protein: CASSSDRHNEQFF; CDR3 DNA: TGTGCCAGCTCATCAGACAGACACAATGAGCAGTTCTTC; clone size: NA; V gene: TRBV18; J gene: TRBJ2-1; D gene: NA
CDR3 protein: CASSFGQGYNSPLHF; CDR3 DNA: TGCGCCAGCAGCTTCGGACAAGGCTATAATTCACCCCTCCACTTT; clone size: few; V gene: TRBV5-1; J gene: TRBJ1-6; D gene: NA
CDR3 protein: CASSPDRGTEAFF; CDR3 DNA: TGTGCCAGCAGCCCAGACAGGGGGACTGAAGCTTTCTTT; clone size: NA; V gene: TRBV28; J gene: TRBJ1-1; D gene: TRBD1
CDR3 protein: CASSPSSGNTIYF; CDR3 DNA: TGTGCCAGCAGCCCGAGCTCTGGAAACACCATATATTTT; clone size: few; V gene: TRBV11-3; J gene: TRBJ1-3; D gene: NA
CDR3 protein: CATSEAGQGALDTQYF; CDR3 DNA: TGTGCCACCAGTGAAGCGGGACAGGGGGCGCTGGATACGCAGTATTTT; clone size: NA; V gene: TRBV24-1; J gene: TRBJ2-3; D gene: TRBD1
CDR3 protein: CASRARGGQVGNTIYF; CDR3 DNA: TGTGCCAGCAGAGCCCGTGGAGGACAGGTGGGAAACACCATATATTTT; clone size: once; V gene: TRBV27; J gene: TRBJ1-3; D gene: TRBD1
CDR3 protein: CASSAQAADTQYF; CDR3 DNA: TGTGCCAGCAGTGCGCAGGCAGCAGATACGCAGTATTTT; clone size: NA; V gene: TRBV6-4; J gene: TRBJ2-3; D gene: NA
CDR3 protein: CASSIGQGLHQPQHF; CDR3 DNA: TGTGCCAGTAGTATCGGACAGGGGTTACATCAGCCCCAGCATTTT; clone size: NA; V gene: TRBV19; J gene: TRBJ1-5; D gene: TRBD1
CDR3 protein: CASARGTRSYEQYF; CDR3 DNA: TGTGCCAGTGCAAGGGGGACAAGGTCCTACGAGCAGTACTTC; clone size: NA; V gene: TRBV19; J gene: TRBJ2-7; D gene: NA
CDR3 protein: CASSPSGGYTF; CDR3 DNA: TGTGCCAGCAGCCCGTCGGGGGGATACACCTTC; clone size: NA; V gene: TRBV2; J gene: TRBJ1-2; D gene: NA
CDR3 protein: CASSRTGIAEKLFF; CDR3 DNA: TGTGCCAGCAGTCGGACAGGGATCGCTGAAAAACTGTTTTTT; clone size: NA; V gene: TRBV6-2/TRBV6-3; J gene: TRBJ1-4; D gene: TRBD1
CDR3 protein: CASSTGQNNSPLHF; CDR3 DNA: TGTGCAAGTTCCACGGGACAAAATAATTCACCCCTCCACTTT; clone size: NA; V gene: TRBV12-2; J gene: TRBJ1-6; D gene: NA
CDR3 protein: CAISDPDRGQETQYF; CDR3 DNA: TGTGCCATCAGTGACCCGGACAGGGGGCAAGAGACCCAGTACTTC; clone size: NA; V gene: TRBV10-3; J gene: TRBJ2-5; D gene: TRBD1
CDR3 protein: CASSPGTGGGLTEAFF; CDR3 DNA: TGTGCCAGCAGCCCGGGGACAGGGGGCGGACTCACTGAAGCTTTCTTT; clone size: NA; V gene: TRBV5-6; J gene: TRBJ1-1; D gene: TRBD1
CDR3 protein: CASSPRENPANEQFF; CDR3 DNA: TGTGCCAGCTCACCGAGGGAGAACCCGGCCAATGAGCAGTTCTTC; clone size: NA; V gene: TRBV18; J gene: TRBJ2-1; D gene: NA
CDR3 protein: CATTGGNGNSPLHF; CDR3 DNA: TGTGCCACCACCGGGGGGAATGGGAATTCACCCCTCCACTTT; clone size: NA; V gene: TRBV6-5; J gene: TRBJ1-6; D gene: NA
CDR3 protein: CSVEEGQNQPQHF; CDR3 DNA: TGCAGCGTTGAAGAAGGACAGAATCAGCCCCAGCATTTT; clone size: NA; V gene: TRBV29-1; J gene: TRBJ1-5; D gene: NA
CDR3 protein: CASSVTSLNSNTGELFF; CDR3 DNA: TGTGCCAGCAGCGTGACTAGCTTAAACTCGAACACCGGGGAGCTGTTTTTT; clone size: few; V gene: TRBV9; J gene: TRBJ2-2; D gene: TRBD2
CDR3 protein: CASSPQRAGELFF; CDR3 DNA: TGTGCCAGCAGCCCCCAGAGAGCTGGGGAGCTGTTTTTT; clone size: NA; V gene: TRBV7-3; J gene: TRBJ2-2; D gene: NA
CDR3 protein: CAWRETPTGSNQPQHF; CDR3 DNA: TGTGCCTGGAGGGAAACCCCCACAGGGAGCAATCAGCCCCAGCATTTT; clone size: NA; V gene: TRBV30; J gene: TRBJ1-5; D gene: NA
CDR3 protein: CASSQRQGTGELFF; CDR3 DNA: TGCGCCAGCAGCCAACGACAGGGCACCGGGGAGCTGTTTTTT; clone size: NA; V gene: TRBV4-1; J gene: TRBJ2-2; D gene: TRBD1
CDR3 protein: CASSLLENTEAFF; CDR3 DNA: TGTGCCAGCAGTTTATTGGAGAACACTGAAGCTTTCTTT; clone size: NA; V gene: TRBV27; J gene: TRBJ1-1; D gene: NA
CDR3 protein: CATSVSGYEQYF; CDR3 DNA: TGTGCCACCAGTGTGAGCGGCTACGAGCAGTACTTC; clone size: NA; V gene: TRBV24-1; J gene: TRBJ2-7; D gene: NA
CDR3 protein: CASSPGQGTYYSYEQYF; CDR3 DNA: TGTGCCAGTAGCCCGGGACAGGGGACCTACTACTCCTACGAGCAGTACTTC; clone size: NA; V gene: TRBV19; J gene: TRBJ2-7; D gene: TRBD1
CDR3 protein: CSVGQGANTGELFF; CDR3 DNA: TGCAGCGTTGGGCAGGGGGCAAACACCGGGGAGCTGTTTTTT; clone size: NA; V gene: TRBV29-1; J gene: TRBJ2-2; D gene: TRBD1
CDR3 protein: CASSQGTGGALGSPLHF; CDR3 DNA: TGTGCCAGCAGCCAAGGGACAGGGGGCGCTTTGGGTTCACCCCTCCACTTT; clone size: NA; V gene: TRBV7-2; J gene: TRBJ1-6; D gene: TRBD1
CDR3 protein: CASTISTAEAFF; CDR3 DNA: TGTGCCAGCACCATTTCGACAGCTGAAGCTTTCTTT; clone size: NA; V gene: TRBV21-1; J gene: TRBJ1-1; D gene: NA
CDR3 protein: CASSIKAVRVNTEAFF; CDR3 DNA: TGTGCCAGTAGTATAAAGGCGGTACGAGTGAACACTGAAGCTTTCTTT; clone size: NA; V gene: TRBV19; J gene: TRBJ1-1; D gene: NA
CDR3 protein: CASSEREGGIYEQYF; CDR3 DNA: TGTGCCAGCAGTGAAAGAGAGGGTGGGATCTACGAGCAGTACTTC; clone size: few; V gene: TRBV25-1; J gene: TRBJ2-7; D gene: NA